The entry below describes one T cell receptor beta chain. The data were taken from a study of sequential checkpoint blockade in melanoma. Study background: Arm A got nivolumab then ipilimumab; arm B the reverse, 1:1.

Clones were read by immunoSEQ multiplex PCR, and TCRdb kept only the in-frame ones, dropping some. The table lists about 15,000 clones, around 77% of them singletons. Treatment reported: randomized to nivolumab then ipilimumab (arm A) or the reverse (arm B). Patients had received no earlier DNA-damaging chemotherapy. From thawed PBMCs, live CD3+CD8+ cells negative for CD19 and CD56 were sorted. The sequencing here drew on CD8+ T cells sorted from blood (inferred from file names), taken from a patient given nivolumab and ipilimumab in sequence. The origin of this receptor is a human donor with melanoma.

CDR3 residues: CASGPPGGAYGYTF. CDR3 coding DNA: TGTGCTAGTGGTCCCCCGGGGGGGGCTTATGGCTACACCTTC. The chain links TRBV12-5 to TRBJ1-2, with a possible D match to TRBD1 (6 bases). CDR1 LGHNT and CDR2 FRNRAP come from the germline V gene. Trimming pared 5 bases from V and 5 bases from J, leaving 15 bases between. The CDR3 runs 14 residues.